Sequencing of this TCR beta chain was carried out in a study of cytomegalovirus exposure and HLA in healthy donors (dated by TCRdb to between 2016 and 2019). Regarding the research as a whole: In an earlier analysis of under 600 of the donors, 276 Gb of sequence data and roughly 100 million unique TCR beta sequences from about 180 million T cells were reported. In the later analysis, no new phenotypic data were used to find candidate immune exposures; instead, reliance was placed on TCR beta sequences and their occurrence across donors. A later analysis re-examined previously published TCR beta repertoires from over 500 donors and added high-resolution HLA genotyping to investigate patterns of TCR occurrence. Along with the roughly 700-subject first cohort, a separate validation cohort of around 110 different subjects was used. An earlier analysis of 500 to 750 of the donors applied high-throughput TCR beta sequencing to assess whether each TCR beta V gene segment acted as functional or pseudogenic. A later genetic analysis took genome-wide SNP genotypes for about three fifths of the roughly 700 donors and used that subset as a discovery cohort. Every discovery cohort repertoire had been produced on one sequencing platform. HLA typing included class I and class II loci at four-digit resolution. Roughly 300 gigabases of sequencing data and 70 million to 85 million unique TCR sequences were included in an early release covering about 700 HLA-typed donors. Donor age, sex, ethnicity and CMV serostatus were collected together with the repertoire data. On average, around 240,000 unique TCR beta nucleotide sequences were sequenced per donor among several hundred genotyped donors of the cohort, with 15% to 20% of those sequences being non-productive. Of the 300 to 450 genotyped donors, less than 90% were placed in the genetic ancestry cluster associated with self-reported Caucasian donors. To predict cytomegalovirus infection status, the study combined high-throughput TCR immunosequencing, statistical association of individual TCRs with disease status, and machine learning. The study aimed to test whether cataloging public T cell receptors could reveal signatures of past pathogen exposure. The number of typed donors differed by locus: about 620-640 for A, B, C, DRB1 and DQB1; 522 for DQA1; about 600 for DPA1; and some 470 for DPB1. Because of strong linkage in the cohort, roughly 5 DR-DQ haplotypes were treated as single units for association and clustering. The study used immunosequencing to profile the T cell repertoires of hundreds of subjects and linked those repertoires to cytomegalovirus serostatus.

In total, roughly 710 healthy bone marrow donors made up the cohort. At the time of sampling, every cohort member was nominally healthy, though immune exposures that went unrecorded were likely present. The donor was CMV seronegative and belonged to the group of around 400 seronegative cohort members. Each donor provided a peripheral blood sample, and peripheral blood mononuclear cells were used for TCR beta sequencing. Genomic DNA was extracted from the blood cell samples with the Qiagen DNeasy Blood Extraction Kit. Concerning this clone: No antigen is known for it. No base quality values were provided; no much bigger clone lies one nucleotide off.

What the study reported, not specific to this receptor: In a later analysis, HLA-associated TCR beta chains showed more clonal expansion and lower generation probabilities than non-associated chains that were equally common. A further reported finding was that TCR beta sequences accurately predicted the HLA-A and HLA-B alleles for most subjects in the first cohort. In an earlier analysis of 587 of the donors, most TCR beta V segments appeared in productive rearrangements about 87% or about 30% of the time, broadly matching IMGT annotations. Because HLA typing was missing for some donors at each locus, association tests included only the typed subset. This cohort had only TCR beta chains sequenced, and the lack of alpha or paired-chain data limited which features could be detected. CMV serostatus was the only immune exposure information available for the cohort. Because counts were too low, roughly 18 rarely observed V segments, including chromosome 9 orphons, were left out of the earlier analysis of a few hundred of the donors. V-gene and J-gene trimming of TCR beta chains was associated with a missense DCLRE1C variant in a later genetic analysis, and the association was replicated in an independent cohort. Specific HLA alleles were associated with around 18,000 TCR beta sequences at a false discovery rate of 0.05 in a later analysis. In both the original and validation cohorts, the classifier was reported to diagnose cytomegalovirus status with high specificity and sensitivity. The authors suggested that the approach could potentially be generalized to other disease states and immunological phenotypes. A later analysis found that most CMV-associated TCR beta chains appeared HLA-restricted, with HLA associations seemingly driven largely by CMV exposure. According to a later genetic analysis, donors in an Asian-associated ancestry cluster had fewer N-insertions in productive TCRs than the roughly 700-donor mean. Presence/absence analyses assumed roughly uniform sequencing depth across donors, an assumption that may not hold. Some IMGT-functional V segments, including TRBV6-2 and TRBV6-3, could not be told apart with the 87-base-pair reads, so those segments were excluded. Strong co-occurrence of HLA alleles, especially DR and DQ, made assigning TCR associations to individual alleles difficult. According to a later analysis, TCR association rates differed among HLA loci, with DRB1 alleles showing the most associated TCRs and HLA-C alleles showing the fewest. A few of the identified cytomegalovirus-associated TCR beta chains were confirmed in vitro to be specific for cytomegalovirus antigens. Correlated functional status among segregating V segments might reflect linkage disequilibrium, but an unknown experimental factor could not be ruled out. A cluster of highly shared sequence variants was judged likely to be a technical artifact of the sequencing pipeline. The study gave a list of under 200 TCR beta chains associated with cytomegalovirus. Most TCR sequences were seen in very few donors, while some public TCRs were found in many individuals. Several of the top co-occurrence clusters appeared to be linked to parvovirus B19, influenza, CMV and Epstein-Barr virus, according to a later analysis.

Library preparation used the immunoSEQ multiplex PCR assay. The multiplex PCR relied on a mix of 60 forward primers for TCR Vbeta segments and 13 reverse primers for TCR Jbeta segments. A multiplex PCR assay on genomic DNA amplified the CDR3 region of rearranged TCR beta genes. The Illumina HiSeq System was used to sequence the amplified TCR beta libraries as 87-base-pair reads. Per the authors' processing: Across the 500 to 700 repertoires, a later analysis counted roughly 77 million unique TCR beta chains, roughly 11 million of which were shared by at least two donors. To remove PCR and sequencing errors, raw reads were error-corrected and collapsed into unique sequences using a nearest-neighbor algorithm that merged closely related sequences. Alignment of CDR3 sequences to IMGT reference sequences was used to assign V, D and J gene segments. For a sequence to be retained, a match of at least six nucleotides was required to both a V gene segment and a J gene segment. Rearrangements were classified as productive when the CDR3 lacked stop codons and remained in frame with V and J, and all other rearrangements were classified as non-productive. Following IMGT convention, CDR3 was defined as the stretch from the second conserved V-encoded cysteine up to the conserved J-encoded phenylalanine. In an earlier analysis of around 640 of the donors, sequences lacking an unambiguous match to a single V gene segment were excluded. In an earlier analysis of several hundred of the donors, a V segment was called functional when productive rearrangements were above 56.7%, and segregating when the standard deviation between donors exceeded 5%. To diagnose cytomegalovirus status from the catalog of TCR beta chain sequences, a statistical classification framework was built. V and J gene assignment, in a later analysis, came from comparing TCR nucleotide sequences with IMGT/GENE-DB human TR gene sequences. The TCRdist pipeline was used in a later analysis to assign CDR3 sequences and most-parsimonious VDJ recombination scenarios. In a later analysis, each TCR beta chain was defined by its CDR3 amino acid sequence together with its V-gene family, and reads without a unique V-gene family were excluded. As a way to deal with suspected cross-contamination and a sequencing artifact, a later analysis dropped approximately 570 nucleotide sequences that were highly shared and had low generation probability. In a later analysis, a clonal expansion index was calculated for each public chain from normalized within-repertoire ranks of inferred template counts. In a later analysis, generation probabilities were computed with a VDJ recombination model fitted to out-of-frame rearrangements, and the resulting probabilities were checked against IGoR. In a later analysis, hypergeometric tests were used to score TCR-TCR, TCR-HLA and TCR-CMV co-occurrence, with a repertoire-size bias correction applied to TCR pairs. A later analysis estimated false discovery rates by permuting HLA or CMV assignments 20 times. In a later analysis, co-occurring TCRs were grouped with DBSCAN, and TCRdist sequence similarity was added when clustering was performed within HLA-allele-positive subsets. Repertoires with fewer than 30,000 or more than 120,000 public chains, plus five repertoires with anomalous nucleotide sharing, were excluded from co-occurrence clustering. TCRdb stores this immuneACCESS table with in-frame sequences only. Part of the clones is absent; in the studies checked, under half of the shortfall reflects unresolved V genes, and no reason is known for the rest. V, J and clone size reflect that table, while D and trimming were determined from the DNA. This sample gives 140,000 to 150,000 clones in total; over 75% of them show up just once. Clones ranked in the top ten supply 2.5% to 3.5% of the sample.

Taken from the germline V gene (reference sequence), the CDR1 and CDR2 loops are LNHDA and SQIVND. V is pruned by 4 bases and J by 8 bases, leaving 10 bases of the junction without a gene match. The cysteine opens and the phenylalanine closes a CDR3 of 14 amino acids. Left in the record is the CDR3 DNA by itself, 42 bases read in frame from the first base. Specimen: PBMCs. The clonotype comes from a woman aged 30 to 39 in good health and CMV-seronegative. The chain employs TRBV19 and TRBJ1-1, with 7 bases matching TRBD1. The CDR3 reads CASSTVWTGGEAFF. The nucleotide sequence is TGTGCCAGTAGTACCGTTTGGACAGGCGGCGAAGCTTTCTTT.